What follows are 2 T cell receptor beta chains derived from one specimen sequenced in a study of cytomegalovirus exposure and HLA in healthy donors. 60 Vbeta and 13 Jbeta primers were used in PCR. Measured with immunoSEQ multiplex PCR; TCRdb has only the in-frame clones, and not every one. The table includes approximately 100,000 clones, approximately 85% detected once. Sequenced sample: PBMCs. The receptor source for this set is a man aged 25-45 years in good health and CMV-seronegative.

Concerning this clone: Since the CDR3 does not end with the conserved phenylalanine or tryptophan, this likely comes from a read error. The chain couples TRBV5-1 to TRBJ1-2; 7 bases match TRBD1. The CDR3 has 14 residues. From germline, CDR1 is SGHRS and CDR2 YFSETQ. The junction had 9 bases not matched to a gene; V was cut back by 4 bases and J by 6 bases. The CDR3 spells CASSNGDSNDGYTV. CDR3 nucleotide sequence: TGCGCCAGCAGCAACGGGGACAGTAATGATGGCTACACCGTC.

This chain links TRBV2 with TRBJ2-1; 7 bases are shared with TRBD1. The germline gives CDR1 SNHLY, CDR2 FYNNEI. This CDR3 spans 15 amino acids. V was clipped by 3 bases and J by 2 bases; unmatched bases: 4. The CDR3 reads CASSEKGAAYNEQFF. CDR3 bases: TGTGCCAGCAGTGAGAAGGGGGCTGCCTACAATGAGCAGTTCTTC. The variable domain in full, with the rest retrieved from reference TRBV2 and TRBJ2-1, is EPEVTQTPSHQVTQMGQEVILRCVPISNHLYFYWYRQILGQKVEFLVSFYNNEISEKSEIFDDQFSVERPDGSNFTLKIRSTKLEDSAMYFCASSEKGAAYNEQFFGPGTRLTVL.